This is a list of T cell receptor beta chains from one sample in a study of cytomegalovirus exposure and HLA in healthy donors. This table comes from immunoSEQ multiplex PCR, and its TCRdb copy is limited to in-frame clones, with some not included. The sample comprises tens of thousands of clones, 88% of which are singletons, and about 7% rests with the top ten. Material for sequencing was PBMCs. These receptor sequences come from a woman aged 25 to 39 in good health and CMV-seronegative. CDR3s include the opening cysteine and the closing phenylalanine or tryptophan. A D gene is named only where the DNA matches it firmly. Size is omitted from some rows. Given values are once, few, many or a class for expanded clones.

j_gene: TRBJ1-2
abundance: .
d_gene: .
v_gene: TRBV28
CDR3nt: TGTGCCAGCAGTTCTATTACAGAATACTACACCTTC
CDR3aa: CASSSITEYYTF

j_gene: TRBJ2-2
abundance: once
d_gene: .
v_gene: TRBV5-1
CDR3nt: TGCGCCAGCAGCGTCACAGCGAACACCGGGGAGCTGTTTTTT
CDR3aa: CASSVTANTGELFF

j_gene: TRBJ2-7
abundance: .
d_gene: TRBD2
v_gene: TRBV27
CDR3nt: TGTGCCAGCAGCCCGGGGGGCTACGAGCAGTACTTC
CDR3aa: CASSPGGYEQYF

j_gene: TRBJ1-4
abundance: .
d_gene: TRBD1
v_gene: TRBV5-6
CDR3nt: TGTGCCAGCAGCTTGCTCGGGACAGCTACTAATGAAAAACTGTTTTTT
CDR3aa: CASSLLGTATNEKLFF

j_gene: TRBJ2-7
abundance: .
d_gene: .
v_gene: TRBV6-1
CDR3nt: TGTGCCAGCAGTGAATGGGATAGGGAGTACGAGCAGTACTTC
CDR3aa: CASSEWDREYEQYF

j_gene: TRBJ2-2
abundance: .
d_gene: TRBD2
v_gene: TRBV27
CDR3nt: TGTGCCAGCAGCGGGACTAGCGGGATATCAGGCGGGGAGCTGTTTTTT
CDR3aa: CASSGTSGISGGELFF

j_gene: TRBJ1-2
abundance: .
d_gene: TRBD1
v_gene: TRBV19
CDR3nt: TGTGCCAGTAGTCCCTCAGGACAGGGCGGCGGCTACACCTTC
CDR3aa: CASSPSGQGGGYTF

j_gene: TRBJ2-6
abundance: .
d_gene: .
v_gene: TRBV2
CDR3nt: TGTGCCAGCACTTATCTCAGCTCTGGGGCCAACGTCCTGACTTTC
CDR3aa: CASTYLSSGANVLTF

j_gene: TRBJ2-7
abundance: once
d_gene: TRBD2
v_gene: TRBV27
CDR3nt: TGTGCCAGCAGTTCGACCGGGACTAAAACCTACGAGCAGTACTTC
CDR3aa: CASSSTGTKTYEQYF

j_gene: TRBJ2-7
abundance: .
d_gene: .
v_gene: TRBV11-2
CDR3nt: TGTGCCAGCAGCCGGGTGGGGGGGCTCTCCTACGAGCAGTACTTC
CDR3aa: CASSRVGGLSYEQYF

j_gene: TRBJ1-2
abundance: .
d_gene: .
v_gene: TRBV7-2
CDR3nt: TGTGCCAGCAGCCCCCGGGTTTCCGGGTCGAACTATGGCTACACCTTC
CDR3aa: CASSPRVSGSNYGYTF

j_gene: TRBJ2-2
abundance: .
d_gene: TRBD1
v_gene: TRBV6-5
CDR3nt: TGTGCCAGCAGTTGGGGACAGGGTGTCACCGGGGAGCTGTTTTTT
CDR3aa: CASSWGQGVTGELFF

j_gene: TRBJ2-1
abundance: .
d_gene: .
v_gene: TRBV29-1
CDR3nt: TGCAGCGCTAGGGGTACCAGCGCCAATGAGCAGTTCTTC
CDR3aa: CSARGTSANEQFF

j_gene: TRBJ2-1
abundance: .
d_gene: TRBD2
v_gene: TRBV2
CDR3nt: TGTGCCACCGCCGGGACTAGCGGGGGAAGGGTCTCCTACAATGAGCAGTTCTTC
CDR3aa: CATAGTSGGRVSYNEQFF

j_gene: TRBJ2-1
abundance: .
d_gene: .
v_gene: TRBV4-3
CDR3nt: TGCGCCAGCAGCCAAGATGTGAACCGGAATGAGCAGTTCTTC
CDR3aa: CASSQDVNRNEQFF

j_gene: TRBJ2-7
abundance: .
d_gene: .
v_gene: TRBV9
CDR3nt: TGTGCCAGCAGCGTTACCGGGGGAGCCTACGAGCAGTACTTC
CDR3aa: CASSVTGGAYEQYF

j_gene: TRBJ2-1
abundance: .
d_gene: .
v_gene: TRBV10-2
CDR3nt: TGCGCCAGCACCGCCGCCTGGAGGGAGCCAGACAATGAGCAGTTCTTC
CDR3aa: CASTAAWREPDNEQFF

j_gene: TRBJ1-1
abundance: .
d_gene: .
v_gene: TRBV5-5
CDR3nt: TGTGCCAGCAGCTTGCGGGTGCGGCGGGACACTGAAGCTTTCTTT
CDR3aa: CASSLRVRRDTEAFF

j_gene: TRBJ2-5
abundance: .
d_gene: .
v_gene: TRBV5-1
CDR3nt: TGCGCCAGCAGCGGGGACGGACTACAAGAGACCCAGTACTTC
CDR3aa: CASSGDGLQETQYF

j_gene: TRBJ1-3
abundance: .
d_gene: .
v_gene: TRBV20-1
CDR3nt: TGCAGTGCCGCCGGGAGAAACACCATATATTTT
CDR3aa: CSAAGRNTIYF

j_gene: TRBJ2-3
abundance: few
d_gene: TRBD1
v_gene: TRBV5-6
CDR3nt: TGTGCCAGCAGCTATGGACAGGGAATGACAGATACGCAGTATTTT
CDR3aa: CASSYGQGMTDTQYF

j_gene: TRBJ2-7
abundance: few
d_gene: TRBD1
v_gene: TRBV9
CDR3nt: TGTGCCAGCAGCGCCGGGACAGGGGGCGAGCAGTACTTC
CDR3aa: CASSAGTGGEQYF

j_gene: TRBJ1-1
abundance: once
d_gene: .
v_gene: TRBV28
CDR3nt: TGTGCCAGCAGTTTTGCGTTGGAGACTGAAGCTTTCTTT
CDR3aa: CASSFALETEAFF

j_gene: TRBJ2-5
abundance: .
d_gene: TRBD2
v_gene: TRBV7-2
CDR3nt: TGTGCCAGCAGCTTAGAGGGCAGACTAGCGGTGCAAGAGACCCAGTACTTC
CDR3aa: CASSLEGRLAVQETQYF

j_gene: TRBJ1-3
abundance: .
d_gene: TRBD1
v_gene: TRBV9
CDR3nt: TGTGCCAGCAGCTTGGGACAGGGGGCCTCTGGAAACACCATATATTTT
CDR3aa: CASSLGQGASGNTIYF

j_gene: TRBJ2-1
abundance: .
d_gene: .
v_gene: TRBV28
CDR3nt: TGTGCCAGCAGTTTGGCCGGGATAGCTGGTGAGCAGTTCTTC
CDR3aa: CASSLAGIAGEQFF

j_gene: TRBJ2-3
abundance: .
d_gene: TRBD2
v_gene: TRBV4-3
CDR3nt: TGCGCCAGCAGCCAGCAATACGGGACTAGCGGAGCCTCTAGCACAGATACGCAGTATTTT
CDR3aa: CASSQQYGTSGASSTDTQYF

j_gene: TRBJ2-1
abundance: .
d_gene: TRBD2
v_gene: TRBV12-5
CDR3nt: TGTGCTAGTGGTCCCGGGACTAACTCCTACAATGAGCAGTTCTTC
CDR3aa: CASGPGTNSYNEQFF

j_gene: TRBJ2-5
abundance: .
d_gene: .
v_gene: TRBV5-8
CDR3nt: TGTGCCAGCAGCTTGCGACAGGTTCAAGAGACCCAGTACTTC
CDR3aa: CASSLRQVQETQYF

j_gene: TRBJ2-1
abundance: .
d_gene: TRBD2
v_gene: TRBV6-4
CDR3nt: TGTGCCAGCAGGAGGGATAGCGGGAGGTATGAGCAGTTCTTC
CDR3aa: CASRRDSGRYEQFF

j_gene: TRBJ2-1
abundance: .
d_gene: TRBD1
v_gene: TRBV27
CDR3nt: TGTGCCAGCAGTCCAGACAGGGGTGTTGGGAATGAGCAGTTCTTC
CDR3aa: CASSPDRGVGNEQFF

j_gene: TRBJ1-2
abundance: .
d_gene: .
v_gene: TRBV7-8
CDR3nt: TGTGCCAGCAGCTTTTTCACAGGGACCTATGGCTACACCTTC
CDR3aa: CASSFFTGTYGYTF

j_gene: TRBJ2-1
abundance: .
d_gene: TRBD2
v_gene: TRBV5-1
CDR3nt: TGCGCCAGCAGCTTGGCCGGCGTTACGGGAGGAAATGAGCAGTTCTTC
CDR3aa: CASSLAGVTGGNEQFF

j_gene: TRBJ1-1
abundance: .
d_gene: .
v_gene: TRBV27
CDR3nt: TGTGCCAGCAGTTTATCGTCCGACAGGAACACTGAAGCTTTCTTT
CDR3aa: CASSLSSDRNTEAFF